A selection of T cell receptor beta chains follows, all from one sample in a study of cytomegalovirus exposure and HLA in healthy donors. Generated by immunoSEQ multiplex PCR, the TCRdb table keeps only in-frame clones and is missing some. The sample carries about 140,000 clones, approximately 80% recorded once. The sample comprised PBMCs. Receptors were obtained from a man aged 50 to 59 in good health and CMV-seronegative. The CDR3 runs from the conserved cysteine through the conserved F or W. The order of the fields is CDR3 length, J gene, D gene, V gene, clone size, CDR3 protein, CDR3 DNA. A D gene is named only where the DNA matches it firmly. The listing skips clone size in some rows; elsewhere it reads once, few, many or a size class.

19	TRBJ2-3	TRBD2	TRBV7-2	.	CASSLSAGIAGDTTDTQYF	TGTGCCAGCAGCTTATCCGCAGGCATAGCGGGGGACACCACAGATACGCAGTATTTT
13	TRBJ1-1	.	TRBV11-3	few	CASSSGVNTEAFF	TGTGCCAGCAGTTCGGGAGTGAACACTGAAGCTTTCTTT
14	TRBJ2-4	.	TRBV10-2	.	CASRGGLGKNIQYF	TGCGCCAGCAGAGGAGGGTTAGGCAAAAACATTCAGTACTTC
15	TRBJ2-5	.	TRBV7-9	.	CASSLAAGTQETQYF	TGTGCCAGCAGCTTAGCGGCGGGGACCCAAGAGACCCAGTACTTC
16	TRBJ1-1	TRBD1	TRBV7-8	.	CASSGWTGMGDTEAFF	TGTGCCAGCAGCGGCTGGACAGGGATGGGGGACACTGAAGCTTTCTTT
15	TRBJ2-7	.	TRBV6-5	few	CASSYVRQSPHEQYF	TGTGCCAGCAGTTACGTACGACAATCCCCCCACGAGCAGTACTTC
15	TRBJ2-7	.	TRBV6-1	once	CASSEGTLVSYEQYF	TGTGCCAGCAGTGAAGGGACACTGGTCTCCTACGAGCAGTACTTC
13	TRBJ2-7	.	TRBV6-5	.	CASSYSSWSEQYF	TGTGCCAGCAGTTACTCGAGCTGGAGCGAGCAGTACTTC
14	TRBJ2-1	TRBD1	TRBV6-5	.	CASSYGTGDNEQFF	TGTGCCAGCAGTTACGGGACAGGTGACAATGAGCAGTTCTTC
14	TRBJ1-1	.	TRBV30	.	CAWTLGRRGTEAFF	TGTGCCTGGACACTAGGGCGGAGGGGCACTGAAGCTTTCTTT
15	TRBJ1-6	TRBD1	TRBV18	few	CASSPETGGSSPLHF	TGTGCCAGCTCACCAGAAACAGGGGGCAGTTCACCCCTCCACTTT
13	TRBJ2-7	.	TRBV7-8	.	CASSPRRGNEQYF	TGTGCCAGCAGCCCTCGGCGGGGTAACGAGCAGTACTTC
13	TRBJ2-1	.	TRBV9	once	CASSVGVYNEQFF	TGTGCCAGCAGCGTTGGAGTCTACAATGAGCAGTTCTTC
15	TRBJ2-7	.	TRBV4-2	.	CASSQVGLVTYEQYF	TGTGCCAGCAGCCAAGTCGGACTTGTCACCTACGAGCAGTACTTC
12	TRBJ1-4	.	TRBV29-1	.	CSVRGGPEKLFF	TGCAGCGTTAGGGGAGGACCCGAAAAACTGTTTTTT
13	TRBJ1-2	.	TRBV5-1	.	CASSLDTNYGYTF	TGCGCCAGCAGCTTGGACACGAACTATGGCTACACCTTC
14	TRBJ2-3	TRBD2	TRBV11-3	once	CASSDTATSATQYF	TGTGCCAGCAGCGATACGGCCACTAGCGCTACGCAGTATTTT
14	TRBJ2-1	TRBD2	TRBV30	.	CAWSSAGGPNEQFF	TGTGCCTGGAGTTCAGCGGGGGGGCCGAATGAGCAGTTCTTC
16	TRBJ1-1	TRBD1	TRBV7-9	.	CASSLVRTGVNTEAFF	TGTGCCAGCAGCTTAGTTCGGACAGGGGTTAACACTGAAGCTTTCTTT
11	TRBJ1-1	.	TRBV19	.	CASSIGAEAFF	TGTGCCAGTAGTATTGGAGCTGAAGCTTTCTTT
13	TRBJ2-7	.	TRBV6-4	.	CASSDTSSYEQYF	TGTGCCAGCAGTGATACATCGTCCTACGAGCAGTACTTC
13	TRBJ1-1	.	TRBV6-1	.	CASQQGFDTEAFF	TGTGCCAGCCAACAGGGATTCGACACTGAAGCTTTCTTT
16	TRBJ2-1	TRBD1	TRBV5-1	.	CASSSAPTGGYNEQFF	TGCGCCAGCAGCTCCGCCCCGACAGGGGGCTACAATGAGCAGTTCTTC
13	TRBJ1-2	.	TRBV5-1	.	CASSSTDSYGYTF	TGCGCCAGCAGCTCTACGGACAGCTATGGCTACACCTTC
18	TRBJ1-5	.	TRBV30	.	CAWIAVADSLVRNQPQHF	TGTGCCTGGATTGCGGTGGCGGACAGTCTGGTTCGCAATCAGCCCCAGCATTTT
18	TRBJ2-5	TRBD2	TRBV7-7	.	CASSLRPFSGGVQETQYF	TGTGCCAGCAGCTTACGTCCCTTCAGCGGGGGGGTACAAGAGACCCAGTACTTC
11	TRBJ2-5	.	TRBV5-1	.	CASSEGETQYF	TGCGCCAGCAGCGAGGGAGAGACCCAGTACTTC
15	TRBJ2-7	TRBD1	TRBV28	.	CASSLKGQGRYEQYF	TGTGCCAGCAGTCTCAAAGGACAGGGCCGCTACGAGCAGTACTTC
12	TRBJ2-1	TRBD1	TRBV5-6	few	CASSPQGPEQFF	TGTGCCAGCAGCCCACAGGGGCCTGAGCAGTTCTTC
14	TRBJ2-3	.	TRBV25-1	.	CASSDSPFGDTQYF	TGTGCCAGCAGTGACTCCCCTTTCGGGGATACGCAGTATTTT
13	TRBJ2-1	.	TRBV7-9	.	CASRRLYPYEQFF	TGTGCCAGCAGGCGCTTGTATCCCTATGAGCAGTTCTTC
15	TRBJ2-1	TRBD2	TRBV29-1	.	CSVEGLAGGLNEQFF	TGCAGCGTGGAGGGACTAGCGGGGGGGCTAAATGAGCAGTTCTTC
14	TRBJ1-3	TRBD1	TRBV5-6	few	CASSLGQGGNTIYF	TGTGCCAGCAGCCTGGGACAGGGGGGAAACACCATATATTTT
16	TRBJ1-2	TRBD1	TRBV2	once	CASSITPGQGDYGYTF	TGTGCCAGCAGTATCACCCCGGGACAGGGGGACTATGGCTACACCTTC
11	TRBJ2-3	.	TRBV29-1	.	CSDVPSRVQYF	TGCAGCGACGTGCCGAGCCGGGTGCAGTATTTT
13	TRBJ1-1	.	TRBV7-3	.	CASSSGVNTGAFF	TGTGCCAGCAGTAGCGGCGTGAACACTGGAGCTTTCTTT
18	TRBJ2-3	TRBD2	TRBV7-9	.	CASSKSGDARGVTDTQYF	TGTGCCAGCAGCAAGTCTGGGGACGCGCGGGGGGTCACAGATACGCAGTATTTT
16	TRBJ1-2	.	TRBV7-9	.	CASSLISQQGSYGYTF	TGTGCCAGCAGCTTAATCTCTCAACAGGGATCCTATGGCTACACCTTC
13	TRBJ2-2	.	TRBV6-5	.	CASKDSVDLELFF	TGTGCCAGCAAGGATAGTGTGGACTTGGAGCTGTTTTTT
13	TRBJ1-4	.	TRBV7-9	.	CASGTATNEKLFF	TGTGCCAGCGGGACTGCAACTAATGAAAAACTGTTTTTT
13	TRBJ1-1	.	TRBV7-9	once	CASSLASGTEAFF	TGTGCCAGCAGCTTAGCTTCAGGCACTGAAGCTTTCTTT
14	TRBJ1-1	.	TRBV7-2	.	CASSLAYRNTEAFF	TGTGCCAGCAGCTTAGCCTACAGGAACACTGAAGCTTTCTTT
15	TRBJ2-5	.	TRBV15	.	CATSRATNGQETQYF	TGTGCCACCAGCAGAGCGACTAACGGTCAAGAGACCCAGTACTTC
16	TRBJ1-3	TRBD1	TRBV15	.	CATSRGPGTGGNTIYF	TGTGCCACCAGCAGAGGCCCCGGGACAGGTGGAAACACCATATATTTT
17	TRBJ1-5	.	TRBV28	.	CASSLLFRADSNQPQHF	TGTGCCAGCAGCCTCCTTTTCCGCGCGGATAGCAATCAGCCCCAGCATTTT
14	TRBJ1-1	TRBD1	TRBV29-1	.	CSVDRDSLNTEAFF	TGCAGCGTTGACCGGGACAGCCTGAACACTGAAGCTTTCTTT
14	TRBJ1-1	.	TRBV5-1	.	CASSADSMNTEAFF	TGCGCCAGCAGCGCAGACAGCATGAACACTGAAGCTTTCTTT
18	TRBJ2-1	TRBD2	TRBV28	few	CASSPAGLAGDFYNEQFF	TGTGCCAGCAGTCCTGCGGGACTAGCGGGGGATTTCTACAATGAGCAGTTCTTC
15	TRBJ2-1	TRBD2	TRBV27	.	CASSPRTSGGNEQFF	TGTGCCAGCAGTCCCCGGACTAGCGGGGGGAATGAGCAGTTCTTC
13	TRBJ1-1	.	TRBV7-2	.	CASSRTANTEAFF	TGTGCCAGCAGCCGGACAGCGAACACTGAAGCTTTCTTT
12	TRBJ2-1	TRBD1	TRBV30	.	CAWRGTGDEQFF	TGTGCCTGGAGAGGGACAGGGGATGAGCAGTTCTTC
16	TRBJ2-1	TRBD1	TRBV30	.	CAWSENRGRFHNEQFF	TGTGCCTGGAGTGAAAACAGGGGGCGCTTCCACAATGAGCAGTTCTTC
13	TRBJ1-1	.	TRBV2	.	CASSVARNTEAFF	TGTGCCAGCAGTGTCGCCAGGAACACTGAAGCTTTCTTT
18	TRBJ1-4	TRBD1	TRBV27	.	CASSSRTGVVLANEKLFF	TGTGCCAGCAGTTCCCGGACAGGGGTGGTTTTAGCTAATGAAAAACTGTTTTTT
14	TRBJ1-1	.	TRBV5-4	.	CASRWGQTNTEAFF	TGTGCCAGCAGGTGGGGGCAGACGAACACTGAAGCTTTCTTT